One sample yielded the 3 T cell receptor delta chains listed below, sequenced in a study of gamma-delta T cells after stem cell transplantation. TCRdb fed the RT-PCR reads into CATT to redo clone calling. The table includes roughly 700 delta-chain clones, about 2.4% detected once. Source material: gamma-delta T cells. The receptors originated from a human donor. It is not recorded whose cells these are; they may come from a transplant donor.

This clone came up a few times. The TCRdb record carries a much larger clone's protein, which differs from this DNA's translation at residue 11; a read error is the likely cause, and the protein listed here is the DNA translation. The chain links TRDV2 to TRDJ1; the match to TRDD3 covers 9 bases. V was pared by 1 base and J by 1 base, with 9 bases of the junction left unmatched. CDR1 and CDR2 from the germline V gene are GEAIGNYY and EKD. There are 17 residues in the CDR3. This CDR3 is CACDTLGDSLVTDKLIF. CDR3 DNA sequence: TGTGCCTGTGACACTCTGGGGGATTCCTTGGTCACCGATAAACTCATCTTT.

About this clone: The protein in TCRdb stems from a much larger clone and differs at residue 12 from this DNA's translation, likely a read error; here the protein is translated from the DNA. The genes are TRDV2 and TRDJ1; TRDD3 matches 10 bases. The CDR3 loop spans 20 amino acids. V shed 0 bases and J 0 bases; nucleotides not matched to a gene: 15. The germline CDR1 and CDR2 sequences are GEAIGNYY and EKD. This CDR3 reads CACDTVASTGGCPYTDKLIF. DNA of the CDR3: TGTGCCTGTGACACCGTCGCCTCCACTGGGGGATGCCCGTACACCGATAAACTCATCTTT.

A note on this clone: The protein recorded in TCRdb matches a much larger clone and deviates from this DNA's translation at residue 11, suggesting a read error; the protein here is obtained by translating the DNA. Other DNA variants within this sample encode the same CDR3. The CDR3, as DNA: TGTGCCTGTGACACCGTGAGGACTGGGGGTGATACAGCACAACTCTTCTTT. Amino acids: CACDTVRTGGDTAQLFF. The rearrangement links TRDV2 to TRDJ2, with 8 bases matching TRDD3. Germline CDR1 GEAIGNYY, CDR2 EKD. After removal of 0 bases from V and 5 bases from J, the junction contained 10 bases not matched to a gene. The CDR3 extends over 17 amino acids.